These T cell receptor beta chains were read from a single sample in a study of CD8+ T cells in alopecia areata. Produced via immunoSEQ multiplex PCR; TCRdb's table is partial and in-frame only. This table holds some 120,000 clones, roughly 58% found once. The sequenced sample was CD4+ T cells sorted from blood, obtained at week 0. The receptor set was obtained from a human donor with alopecia areata. The CDR3 runs from the conserved cysteine through the conserved F or W. D genes are given only for firm matches. The size entry is marked missing in some rows and otherwise reads once, few, many or a size class.

D gene	V gene	J gene	clone size	CDR3 DNA	CDR3 protein
.	TRBV5-1	TRBJ2-2	.	TGCGCCAGCCTACCTGGGTCGGTCACCGGGGAGCTGTTTTTT	CASLPGSVTGELFF
TRBD1	TRBV2	TRBJ1-1	.	TGTGCCACAACAAAGGACAGGGCGAACACTGAAGCTTTCTTT	CATTKDRANTEAFF
TRBD1	TRBV10-3	TRBJ2-4	.	TGTGCCATCAGTTCTGACAGGGGGGAAAACATTCAGTACTTC	CAISSDRGENIQYF
.	TRBV14	TRBJ2-2	.	TGTGCCAGCAGCCAAGTCTTTAGCGGAACCGGGGAGCTGTTTTTT	CASSQVFSGTGELFF
TRBD2	TRBV10-3	TRBJ2-1	.	TGTGCCATCAGTGTTGGTAGCGGGGGGGCAGACTACAATGAGCAGTTCTTC	CAISVGSGGADYNEQFF
TRBD2	TRBV30	TRBJ2-7	.	TGTGCCTGGGCCGGTGGAGCGGGACACGAGCAGTACTTC	CAWAGGAGHEQYF
TRBD2	TRBV19	TRBJ2-7	few	TGTGCCAGTAGTCCCGATCAGACTAGCAGGGAGCAGTACTTC	CASSPDQTSREQYF
TRBD2	TRBV5-4	TRBJ2-2	few	TGTGCCAGCAGCCTTCCCCGGGGGGGCCGGAACACCGGGGAGCTGTTTTTT	CASSLPRGGRNTGELFF
TRBD2	TRBV2	TRBJ2-5	.	TGTGCCAGCAGTGACGGGACTAGCGGGGGGCCTTTCCAAGAGACCCAGTACTTC	CASSDGTSGGPFQETQYF
TRBD2	TRBV2	TRBJ2-3	.	TGTGCCAGCAGTGAAAGGCGAGTAGCGGGGGGGCAAGATACGCAGTATTTT	CASSERRVAGGQDTQYF
.	TRBV10-3	TRBJ1-1	.	TGTGCCATCAGTGACAGCGAGAACACTGAAGCTTTCTTT	CAISDSENTEAFF
.	TRBV30	TRBJ1-5	.	TGTGCCTGGAGTGGAGTTAGGGAACAGCCCCAGCATTTT	CAWSGVREQPQHF
TRBD2	TRBV27	TRBJ2-3	.	TGTGCCAGCTCACATTCCTTTCTAGCGGGTCGTAGCACAGATACGCAGTATTTT	CASSHSFLAGRSTDTQYF
.	TRBV7-6	TRBJ2-1	.	TGTGCCAGCAGCTTAGCATTACCGACTTCTGCTAGCGAGAATGAGCAGTTCTTC	CASSLALPTSASENEQFF
TRBD1	TRBV2	TRBJ1-1	.	TGTGCCAGCAGGACAGGGGTTATGAACACTGAAGCTTTCTTT	CASRTGVMNTEAFF
.	TRBV5-1	TRBJ2-5	.	TGCGCCAGCAGCTTAAACAGGGTTGAGACCCAGTACTTC	CASSLNRVETQYF
TRBD1	TRBV6-6	TRBJ2-7	.	TGTGCCAGCAGAGACAGGGAAAACAAGCAGTACTTC	CASRDRENKQYF
.	TRBV7-9	TRBJ2-5	few	TGTGCCAGCAGCTTCCGTTCCGAAGAGACCCAGTACTTC	CASSFRSEETQYF
TRBD2	TRBV12-5	TRBJ2-1	.	TGTGCTAGTGGTTTGGGACTAGCGGGGTTTGATGAGCAGTTCTTC	CASGLGLAGFDEQFF
TRBD2	TRBV5-1	TRBJ2-3	few	TGCGCCAGCAGCTCGCGGACTAGCGGGAGAATCCCGGATACGCAGTATTTT	CASSSRTSGRIPDTQYF
.	TRBV9	TRBJ2-2	.	TGTGCCAGCAGCGTAGCAACAGGCGCTGCGAGCACCGGGGAGCTGTTTTTT	CASSVATGAASTGELFF
.	TRBV7-2	TRBJ1-6	once	TGTGCCAGTCTCTCCACGGGCAGTGGAAATTCACCCCTCCACTTT	CASLSTGSGNSPLHF